Presented here are 15 T cell receptor beta chains from one specimen sequenced in a study of T cells in narcolepsy. Using immunoSEQ multiplex PCR, the repertoire was profiled, and TCRdb retains in-frame clones only, with some absent. The sample has some 15,000 clones, over 55% seen once. The sample comprised CD45RA- memory CD8+ T cells from PBMCs. The receptors derive from a human donor with narcolepsy.

V and J are TRBV6-5 and TRBJ1-1, with no clear D. The CDR3 is made up of 15 amino acids. Germline V lookup: CDR1 MNHEY, CDR2 SVGAGI. Trimming pared 0 bases from V and 1 base from J, leaving 9 bases between. CDR3 amino acids: CASSYSMWGNTEAFF. The CDR3 nucleotides are TGTGCCAGCAGTTACTCTATGTGGGGGAACACTGAAGCTTTCTTT.

The chain employs TRBV5-6 and TRBJ1-1, with D maybe TRBD1 (6 bases). CDR3 length: 14 amino acids. The germline gives CDR1 SGHDT, CDR2 YYEEEE. V lost 0 bases, J lost 6 bases, and 12 bases lay in between. The DNA of the CDR3 is TGTGCCAGCAGCTTGGCCGGGGGCGTCGCTGAAGCTTTCTTT. Encoded protein: CASSLAGGVAEAFF.

The genes are TRBV6-1 and TRBJ2-1, with TRBD2 as a possible D gene (6 bases). Per germline, CDR1 MNHNS and CDR2 SASEGT. The CDR3 is made up of 15 amino acids. The V end was cut by 2 bases, the J end by 4 bases, with 12 bases between. CDR3 bases: TGTGCCAGCAGTGAACCGGGACGGGAGTACAATGAGCAGTTCTTC. It translates to CASSEPGREYNEQFF.

This chain joins TRBV5-1 and TRBJ2-7, with TRBD2 matching over 7 bases. The germline V gene has CDR1 SGHRS and CDR2 YFSETQ. The V gene end was trimmed by 0 bases and the J gene end by 2 bases; junction bases not matched to a gene: 5. This CDR3 has 15 residues. The CDR3 is CASSLGPSGPYEQYF. For the CDR3, the DNA is TGCGCCAGCAGCTTGGGGCCTAGCGGACCCTACGAGCAGTACTTC.

The CDR3 DNA sequence: TGTGCCAGCAGCTCGACAGGGGGCGCCGTTTACGAGCAGTACTTC. Protein: CASSSTGGAVYEQYF. V gene TRBV5-6 combines with J gene TRBJ2-7, with 10 bases identical to TRBD1. V was pared by 3 bases and J by 4 bases, with 7 bases of the junction left unmatched. Germline CDR1 is SGHDT and CDR2 is YYEEEE. The length of the CDR3 is 15 residues.

V and J are TRBV5-1 and TRBJ1-1; D gene unclear. The CDR3 contains 13 residues. The germline V gene has CDR1 SGHRS and CDR2 YFSETQ. V shed 7 bases and J shed 1 base, with 11 bases lying between them. The CDR3 loop is CASQGGSNTEAFF. In DNA form, the CDR3 reads TGCGCCAGCCAAGGAGGGTCGAACACTGAAGCTTTCTTT. The full variable domain, rest sourced from reference TRBV5-1 and TRBJ1-1, is KAGVTQTPRYLIKTRGQQVTLSCSPISGHRSVSWYQQTPGQGLQFLFEYFSETQRNKGNFPGRFSGRQFSNSRSEMNVSTLELGDSALYLCASQGGSNTEAFFGQGTRLTVV.

Of note for this clone: One junction end does not reproduce the germline sequence, and a read error may be involved. CDR3 bases: TGTGCCAGCAGTTATTCGGTGGATCCTCTCTTC. Its translation: CASSYSVDPLF. The chain couples TRBV6-6 to TRBJ1-2; no clear D gene. Germline assignment: CDR1 MNHNY and CDR2 SVGAGI (reference sequence). CDR3 length equals 11 residues.

This chain connects TRBV19 to TRBJ1-5; D is unclear. V was cut by 3 bases and J by 1 base, with 10 bases left in between. The V gene's germline CDR1 is LNHDA and CDR2 SQIVND (reference sequence). This CDR3 is 15 amino acids long. The CDR3 region is CASSIYTGSNQPQHF. CDR3 nucleotide sequence: TGTGCCAGTAGTATCTATACGGGGAGCAATCAGCCCCAGCATTTT.

The sample holds one count of this clone. The V gene is TRBV6-1, the J gene TRBJ1-1; D remains ambiguous. CDR3 length: 14 residues. Germline CDR1 and CDR2: MNHNS and SASEGT. Trimming took 5 bases from V and 1 from J, leaving 11 bases between them. The CDR3 region is CASSIRGGNTEAFF. The CDR3 DNA reads TGTGCCAGCAGTATCCGGGGAGGGAACACTGAAGCTTTCTTT.

The chain uses TRBV30 and TRBJ2-1; D call uncertain. With 5 bases removed from V and 5 bases from J, the gap between germline ends came to 13 bases. The germline V gene encodes CDR1 GTSNPN and CDR2 SVGIG (reference sequence). The CDR3 length is 13 residues. The CDR3 DNA reads TGTGCCTGGGCTGTGGGATTAAACAATGAGCAGTTCTTC. Translating gives CAWAVGLNNEQFF.

The CDR3 region is CATAKGQTYGYTF. The DNA for the CDR3 is TGTGCCACCGCCAAGGGGCAGACCTATGGCTACACCTTC. The chain carries TRBV15 and TRBJ1-2; D possibly corresponds to TRBD1 (5 bases). Trimming removed 8 bases at V and 4 bases at J, with 14 bases between. Germline lookup yields CDR1 LNHNV and CDR2 YYDKDF (reference sequence). The CDR3 sequence is 13 residues long.

This rearrangement joins TRBV5-1 to TRBJ2-3; 7 bases map to TRBD1. Germline V gene data show CDR1 as SGHRS and CDR2 as YFSETQ. CDR3 length equals 15 residues. The junction had 4 bases not matched to a gene; V was cut back by 1 base and J by 2 bases. The CDR3 DNA reads TGCGCCAGCAGCTTGCGACAGGGCATCACAGATACGCAGTATTTT. This gives the protein CASSLRQGITDTQYF.

In DNA, the CDR3 is TGTGCCAGCAGGTCAGAGGCAGCAGATTTCTATGGCTACACCTTC. Translation: CASRSEAADFYGYTF. The rearrangement joins TRBV6-5 to TRBJ1-2; D is ambiguous. CDR3 size: 15 residues. Germline CDR1 reads MNHEY; CDR2 reads SVGAGI. Trimming took 6 bases from V and 4 from J, leaving 18 bases between them.

This clone turned up a few times. The chain employs TRBV6-6 and TRBJ2-7; D not resolved. Looked up from germline, CDR1 is MNHNY and CDR2 is SVGAGI (reference sequence). The CDR3 consists of 14 residues. V was shortened by 2 bases and J by 1 base, with 9 bases between the two germline ends. This CDR3 is CASSYDLASYEQYF. CDR3 sequence (DNA): TGTGCCAGCAGTTACGACCTGGCTTCCTACGAGCAGTACTTC.

In nucleotides, the CDR3 is TGTGCCATCCAGTGGGGGGCAGAAGCTTTCTTT. Protein: CAIQWGAEAFF. The chain combines TRBV6-5 with TRBJ1-1, with D perhaps TRBD1 (6 bases). The CDR3 contains 11 residues. Germline assignment: CDR1 MNHEY and CDR2 SVGAGI. Trimming pared 10 bases from V and 8 bases from J, leaving 14 bases between.